This T cell receptor (beta chain) was found in a study of CD8+ T cells in alopecia areata. In alopecia areata patients, both lesional scalp punch biopsies and peripheral blood were collected. This CDR3 region has 13 residues. Trimming stripped 6 bases from V and 8 bases from J, with 13 bases between. Germline assignment: CDR1 SNHLY and CDR2 FYNNEI. Once RNA had been extracted, it was reverse transcribed into cDNA to act as the sequencing template. Profiling relied on immunoSEQ multiplex PCR, and the TCRdb table lists in-frame clones only, not all of them. The sample records about 140,000 clones, 40% to 65% being singletons.

The receptor was isolated from a human donor with alopecia areata. The J gene is TRBJ1-4, the V gene TRBV2; no firm D call. The material was CD4+ T cells sorted from blood, obtained at week 0. The CDR3 protein is CASSWGGWEKLFF. The CDR3 nucleotides are TGTGCCAGCAGCTGGGGAGGGTGGGAAAAACTGTTTTTT.